These 16 T cell receptor beta chains originate from one sample sequenced in a study of a mutant IDH1 vaccine in newly diagnosed glioma. TCRdb's copy holds only in-frame clones and misses some; the assay was immunoSEQ multiplex PCR. The sample yields tens of thousands of clones, 80% seen once. Documented time point: week 11, during vaccination. Vaccination used 300 ug of mutant IDH1 20-mer peptide per dose, with topical imiquimod. For these receptors, no antigen is known. Source: PBMCs, taken from a glioma patient whose treatment included an IDH1 peptide vaccine. The source is a man in his fifties or sixties with glioma.

This rearrangement joins TRBV5-6 to TRBJ1-1, with D maybe TRBD1 (5 bases). This CDR3 region has 15 residues. Trimming took 0 bases from V and 4 from J, leaving 13 bases between them. Germline CDR1 and CDR2: SGHDT and YYEEEE. CDR3 amino acids: CASSLGGRVSTEAFF. CDR3 coding DNA: TGTGCCAGCAGCTTGGGGGGCAGGGTGTCCACTGAAGCTTTCTTT.

This clone was counted between two and nine times. The CDR3 sequence: CASSYRDTLFF. The CDR3 DNA reads TGTGCCAGCAGTTACCGGGACACGCTGTTTTTT. The genes are TRBV27 and TRBJ1-4, with D perhaps matching TRBD1 (6 bases). V was clipped by 4 bases and J by 14 bases, with 11 bases between them. Germline assignment: CDR1 MNHEY and CDR2 SMNVEV (reference sequence). The CDR3 totals 11 residues.

The chain recombines TRBV10-3 with TRBJ2-7; 9 bases line up with TRBD1. In germline, CDR1 is ENHRY, CDR2 SYGVKD. The CDR3 length is 13 residues. V was clipped by 6 bases and J by 7 bases; unmatched bases: 7. CDR3 sequence reads: CAISGTGLEEQYF. The CDR3 DNA follows: TGTGCCATCAGCGGGACAGGGTTGGAGGAGCAGTACTTC.

This clone has just one count. The chain uses TRBV10-3 and TRBJ1-4; 10 positions agree with TRBD1. The CDR3 has 15 residues. Germline V gene data show CDR1 as ENHRY and CDR2 as SYGVKD. J gave up 7 bases and V 0 bases, and 2 bases lay outside the gene matches. This CDR3 is CAISESTGGFEKLFF. CDR3 nucleotides: TGTGCCATCAGTGAGTCGACAGGGGGCTTTGAAAAACTGTTTTTT.

V and J are TRBV7-9 and TRBJ1-1; TRBD1 is a possible D gene (5 bases). Germline V gene lookup returns CDR1 SEHNR and CDR2 FQNEAQ (reference sequence). CDR3 length equals 13 residues. Trimming removed 5 bases at V and 11 bases at J, with 18 bases between. CDR3 amino acids: CASSPDSPPLAFF. The DNA for the CDR3 is TGTGCCAGCAGCCCAGACAGTCCCCCCTTGGCTTTCTTT.

V and J are TRBV25-1 and TRBJ2-6, with D hard to call. This CDR3 region has 13 residues. V gave up 5 bases and J gave up 2 bases, with 4 bases separating them. From germline, CDR1 is MGHDK and CDR2 SYGVNS. CDR3 in amino acids: CASSSPGANVLTF. CDR3 nucleotide sequence: TGTGCCAGCAGTTCCCCTGGGGCCAACGTCCTGACTTTC.

The chain recombines TRBV5-4 with TRBJ2-3; no clear D. Germline CDR1 SGHNT, CDR2 YYREEE (reference sequence). V was shortened by 0 bases and J by 5 bases, with 7 bases between the two germline ends. CDR3 length equals 13 residues. The CDR3 DNA is TGTGCCAGCAGCTTGGCCGGTGGAGATACGCAGTATTTT. This translates into CASSLAGGDTQYF.

The rearrangement uses TRBV6-6 and TRBJ2-1; 10 nucleotides match TRBD2. This CDR3 is built from 14 residues. Germline CDR1 is MNHNY and CDR2 is SVGAGI (reference sequence). V trimming: 6 bases; J trimming: 4 bases; junction bases outside the gene matches: 3. The CDR3 nucleotides read TGTGCCAGCAGGGGGACTAGCGAATACAATGAGCAGTTCTTC. Protein: CASRGTSEYNEQFF.

Here the CDR3 DNA reads TGTGCCAGCAGAGAGTTTCGCACAGATACGCAGTATTTT. Translated, it gives CASREFRTDTQYF. The chain combines TRBV2 with TRBJ2-3; D gene unclear. The germline V and J ends were trimmed by 6 bases and 1 base, with 8 bases remaining between them. This CDR3 contains 13 residues. The germline V gene has CDR1 SNHLY and CDR2 FYNNEI.

This rearrangement joins TRBV19 to TRBJ2-1, with 7 bases that match TRBD2. Germline V gene lookup returns CDR1 LNHDA and CDR2 SQIVND (reference sequence). The CDR3 is 14 residues long. Trimming cost V 1 base and J 7 bases; bases outside gene matches: 4. The CDR3 loop reads CASSIGGLVNEQFF. CDR3 bases: TGTGCCAGTAGTATAGGAGGACTAGTAAATGAGCAGTTCTTC.

The gene calls are TRBV6-1 and TRBJ2-1, with 8 bases aligning to TRBD2. From germline, CDR1 is MNHNS and CDR2 SASEGT. The CDR3 has 16 residues. The junction had 7 bases not matched to a gene; V was cut back by 1 base and J by 5 bases. CDR3 nucleotide sequence: TGTGCCAGCAGTGAAGTAAGCGGGAGTCTCGACAATGAGCAGTTCTTC. This codes for CASSEVSGSLDNEQFF.

This chain links TRBV13 with TRBJ2-1; D gene ambiguous. CDR1 is PRHDT, CDR2 FYEKMQ, per germline (reference sequence). This CDR3 comprises 12 residues. V was pared by 1 base and J by 7 bases, with 5 bases between. CDR3 sequence reads: CASSLVANEQFF. DNA for the CDR3: TGTGCCAGCAGCTTAGTAGCAAATGAGCAGTTCTTC. Filled out from reference TRBV13 and TRBJ2-1, the complete variable domain reads AAGVIQSPRHLIKEKRETATLKCYPIPRHDTVYWYQQGPGQDPQFLISFYEKMQSDKGSIPDRFSAQQFSDYHSELNMSSLELGDSALYFCASSLVANEQFFGPGTRLTVL.

The J gene is TRBJ1-1, the V gene TRBV2; D is undetermined. The CDR3 runs 15 residues. In germline, CDR1 is SNHLY, CDR2 FYNNEI. Trimming took 6 bases from V and 4 from J, leaving 18 bases between them. DNA for the CDR3: TGTGCCAGCAGAGGGTCCGAGGGCGAAGGCACTGAAGCTTTCTTT. Its protein is CASRGSEGEGTEAFF.

V usage is TRBV5-1 and J usage is TRBJ1-5; D not certain. Deletions cut 0 bases from V and 4 bases from J, with 5 bases between. The CDR3 runs to 13 residues. Germline CDR1 reads SGHRS; CDR2 reads YFSETQ. CDR3 nucleotides: TGCGCCAGCAGCTTGGGGGAGAATCAGCCCCAGCATTTT. Its translation: CASSLGENQPQHF.

The V and J genes are TRBV15 and TRBJ2-5, with D unclear. The CDR3 has 13 residues. The germline V gene has CDR1 LNHNV and CDR2 YYDKDF (reference sequence). V was cut by 0 bases and J by 3 bases, with 5 bases left in between. This CDR3 reads CATSREREETQYF. CDR3 sequence (DNA): TGTGCCACCAGCAGAGAACGGGAAGAGACCCAGTACTTC.

The chain combines TRBV7-8 with TRBJ1-2; D gene uncertain. Trimming stripped 3 bases from V and 6 bases from J, with 11 bases between. CDR1 SGHVS and CDR2 FQNEAQ come from the germline V gene. CDR3 size: 13 residues. CDR3 amino acids: CASSLDGENGYTF. CDR3 bases: TGTGCCAGCAGCTTGGACGGGGAGAATGGCTACACCTTC.